A single sample is the source of the 12 T cell receptor beta chains below, sequenced in a study of blood T cell repertoires in COVID-19. The table came from immunoSEQ multiplex PCR; TCRdb's copy has only in-frame clones and leaves some out. The table records almost 250,000 clones, around 85% of them present only once. Sequences were obtained from PBMCs or T cells enriched from blood (not recorded which). These receptors were taken from a woman aged 45-65 years with acute COVID-19.

The chain employs TRBV18 and TRBJ1-3; 7 nucleotides align to TRBD1. The CDR3 is 13 residues long. Trimming removed 3 bases from V and 8 bases from J; junction bases left unmatched: 4. Germline V gene sequence: CDR1 KGHSH, CDR2 LQKENI. The CDR3 nucleotides read TGTGCCAGCTCACCGACAGGGTTGGACACCATATATTTT. Residues: CASSPTGLDTIYF.

This clone came up once. The chain carries TRBV7-9 and TRBJ1-1, with TRBD1 matching 9 bases. The junction had 14 bases not matched to a gene; V was cut back by 5 bases and J by 10 bases. The CDR3 is 15 residues long. Germline lookup yields CDR1 SEHNR and CDR2 FQNEAQ (reference sequence). CDR3 bases: TGTGCCAGCAGCCCCTCACAGGGGGCGCGGCGGGGAGCTTTCTTT. As protein: CASSPSQGARRGAFF.

This chain connects TRBV6-2 or TRBV6-3 to TRBJ1-2, with D hard to call. Germline CDR1 and CDR2: MNHEY and SVGEGT. The CDR3 length is 14 residues. The germline V and J ends were trimmed by 4 bases and 4 bases, with 13 bases remaining between them. In nucleotides, the CDR3 is TGTGCCAGCAGTTCCCCCAGATTCCTCTATGGCTACACCTTC. Translating gives CASSSPRFLYGYTF.

This clone came up a few times. V and J are TRBV2 and TRBJ1-6, with D unresolved. This CDR3 comprises 17 residues. Germline CDR1 SNHLY, CDR2 FYNNEI. V lost 2 bases and J lost 0, with 11 bases in between. The DNA of the CDR3 is TGTGCCAGCAGTGAACGGCAGGCACGCTCCTATAATTCACCCCTCCACTTT. Amino acids: CASSERQARSYNSPLHF. The whole variable domain, filled in from reference TRBV2 and TRBJ1-6, reads EPEVTQTPSHQVTQMGQEVILRCVPISNHLYFYWYRQILGQKVEFLVSFYNNEISEKSEIFDDQFSVERPDGSNFTLKIRSTKLEDSAMYFCASSERQARSYNSPLHFGNGTRLTVT.

The chain couples TRBV7-9 to TRBJ1-1, with a tentative D call TRBD1 (5 bases). V was pared by 11 bases and J by 4 bases, with 23 bases between. The V gene's germline CDR1 is SEHNR and CDR2 FQNEAQ (reference sequence). CDR3 length equals 15 residues. The DNA of the CDR3 is TGTGCCGCCCACCGCGGGGGGGGGTTCGGCACTGAAGCTTTCTTT. Translated: CAAHRGGGFGTEAFF.

This sequence joins TRBV14 and TRBJ2-3; the D is unclear. The CDR3 is 15 residues long. The germline V gene encodes CDR1 SGHDN and CDR2 FVKESK. Trimming stripped 4 bases from V and 0 bases from J, with 11 bases between. CDR3 sequence reads: CASSRLTTSTDTQYF. CDR3 nucleotides: TGTGCCAGCAGCCGACTCACGACTAGCACAGATACGCAGTATTTT.

The chain uses TRBV7-9 and TRBJ2-1, with D possibly TRBD2 on 5 matching bases. This CDR3 has 11 amino acids. CDR1 is SEHNR and CDR2 is FQNEAQ in the germline V gene (reference sequence). Trimming shortened V by 6 bases and J by 8 bases, and 8 bases separated the two germline ends. CDR3 bases: TGTGCCAGCAGAGGAGGTGATGAGCAGTTCTTC. This sequence encodes CASRGGDEQFF.

The rearrangement links TRBV7-9 to TRBJ1-5; 7 bases are shared with TRBD1. This CDR3 is built from 15 residues. In germline, CDR1 is SEHNR, CDR2 FQNEAQ (reference sequence). V gave up 5 bases and J gave up 7 bases; unmatched junction bases: 11. CDR3 residues: CASSASTGTRQPQHF. The CDR3 bases are TGTGCCAGCAGCGCCTCGACAGGGACTAGACAGCCCCAGCATTTT.

The genes are TRBV7-9 and TRBJ2-7, with D possibly TRBD2 on 7 matching bases. CDR1 and CDR2 from the germline V gene are SEHNR and FQNEAQ (reference sequence). The CDR3 runs 17 residues. Trimming stripped 2 bases from V and 5 bases from J, with 22 bases between. CDR3 sequence: CASSLPPNGGRAHEQYF. DNA of the CDR3: TGTGCCAGCAGCTTACCCCCCAACGGGGGGCGTGCCCACGAGCAGTACTTC.

The gene calls are TRBV7-2 and TRBJ1-3; D possibly corresponds to TRBD1 (6 bases). Trimming pared 6 bases from V and 2 bases from J, leaving 14 bases between. The CDR3 extends over 15 amino acids. CDR1 and CDR2 from the germline V gene are SGHTA and FQGNSA. This CDR3 is CASRSQGSAGNTIYF. The CDR3 bases are TGTGCCAGCAGGTCCCAGGGGAGTGCTGGAAACACCATATATTTT.

This rearrangement joins TRBV5-5 to TRBJ1-4; possible D gene TRBD1, 6 bases. Trimming stripped 3 bases from V and 11 bases from J, with 17 bases between. CDR3 length: 14 amino acids. Per the germline V gene, CDR1 is SGHKS and CDR2 is YYEKEE (reference sequence). This chain's CDR3 is CASSWGPGILKLFF. CDR3 bases: TGTGCCAGCAGCTGGGGGCCGGGTATATTGAAACTGTTTTTT.

The gene calls are TRBV5-5 and TRBJ1-1, with 7 bases identical to TRBD1. The V gene's germline CDR1 is SGHKS and CDR2 YYEKEE (reference sequence). With V trimmed by 1 base and J by 1 base, 4 bases remained unmatched. The CDR3 consists of 15 residues. The CDR3 sequence is CASSLRWTGNTEAFF. The CDR3 DNA follows: TGTGCCAGCAGCTTGCGGTGGACAGGGAACACTGAAGCTTTCTTT.